The 13 T cell receptor beta chains listed next were all sequenced from one sample in a study of blood T cell repertoires in COVID-19. Profiling relied on immunoSEQ multiplex PCR, and the TCRdb table lists in-frame clones only, not all of them. This table has 55,000 to 75,000 clones, 80% appearing once. Sequencing was carried out using peripheral blood. These receptors were taken from a human donor in a cohort sampled during active COVID-19.

This sequence joins TRBV7-3 and TRBJ1-6; TRBD1 might be the D (5 bases). This CDR3 comprises 16 residues. Germline lookup yields CDR1 SGHTA and CDR2 FQGTGA. Trimming stripped 1 base from V and 7 bases from J, with 14 bases between. In DNA form, the CDR3 reads TGTGCCAGCAGCTTAAGTTCAGCAGGGTCGAATTCACCCCTCCACTTT. Protein sequence: CASSLSSAGSNSPLHF.

The gene calls are TRBV28 and TRBJ2-6; tentative D call: TRBD1 (5 bases). Germline lookup yields CDR1 MDHEN and CDR2 SYDVKM. V was cut by 1 base and J by 3 bases, with 16 bases left in between. CDR3 length: 18 residues. The CDR3 DNA reads as TGTGCCAGCAGTTTATCCGGCAGGGTTATGAGTGGGGCCAACGTCCTGACTTTC. The encoded protein is CASSLSGRVMSGANVLTF.

This clone was detected only once. In the same sample, other DNA sequences code for this CDR3. The rearrangement joins TRBV7-9 to TRBJ2-1; 13 positions match TRBD2. This CDR3 is 15 amino acids long. V gave up 5 bases and J gave up 6 bases; unmatched junction bases: 4. Germline values: CDR1 SEHNR, CDR2 FQNEAQ (reference sequence). The CDR3, as DNA: TGTGCCAGCAGCCAACGGACTAGCGGGAGCAATGAGCAGTTCTTC. Residues: CASSQRTSGSNEQFF.

The rearrangement uses TRBV10-3 and TRBJ2-3; TRBD2 matches at 8 bases. Germline loops: CDR1 ENHRY, CDR2 SYGVKD. The trim removed 6 bases at V and 0 bases at J, leaving 5 bases unmatched. The CDR3 sequence is 15 residues long. In nucleotides, the CDR3 is TGTGCCATCAGCCGAGCGGGGGCGAGCACAGATACGCAGTATTTT. Translating gives CAISRAGASTDTQYF.

The chain is built from TRBV27 and TRBJ2-6; possible D gene TRBD1, 8 bases. Germline CDR1 reads MNHEY; CDR2 reads SMNVEV (reference sequence). Trimming left V 5 bases short and J 1 base short, with 15 bases between. The CDR3 covers 17 residues. CDR3 sequence (DNA): TGTGCCAGCAGTGAAGGACAGGGAGGGTCTGGGGCCAACGTCCTGACTTTC. Protein product: CASSEGQGGSGANVLTF.

This chain uses TRBV5-4 with TRBJ2-7, with TRBD2 matching 11 bases. Germline CDR1 and CDR2: SGHNT and YYREEE (reference sequence). Trimming cost V 3 bases and J 2 bases; bases outside gene matches: 13. The CDR3 extends over 18 amino acids. The CDR3 DNA sequence: TGTGCCAGCAGCTCACCAAACACTTATAGCGGGAGGGCCTACGAGCAGTACTTC. As protein: CASSSPNTYSGRAYEQYF.

The chain combines TRBV6-5 with TRBJ2-1; D remains ambiguous. Trimming stripped 7 bases from V and 6 bases from J, with 7 bases between. Germline-derived CDR1 and CDR2 are MNHEY and SVGAGI. The CDR3 consists of 11 residues. The CDR3 region is CASKASNEQFF. CDR3 in DNA: TGTGCCAGCAAAGCGAGCAATGAGCAGTTCTTC.

This chain uses TRBV3-1 (or the pseudogene TRBV3-2) with TRBJ2-1, with TRBD2 matching over 7 bases. V lost 0 bases, J lost 2 bases, and 4 bases stayed unmatched. Per the germline V gene, CDR1 is LGHDT and CDR2 is YNNKEL (reference sequence). This CDR3 contains 16 residues. The CDR3 loop is CASSQDASGTYNEQFF. The CDR3 nucleotides are TGTGCCAGCAGCCAAGATGCTAGCGGAACCTACAATGAGCAGTTCTTC.

The chain carries TRBV5-1 and TRBJ2-5; 10 bases are shared with TRBD2. Germline values: CDR1 SGHRS, CDR2 YFSETQ. The ends lost 0 bases at V and 5 bases at J; junction bases unmatched: 4. This CDR3 has 15 residues. In DNA form, the CDR3 reads TGCGCCAGCAGCTTGGCTAGCGGGAGCGGGGAGACCCAGTACTTC. Translating it yields CASSLASGSGETQYF.

The gene calls are TRBV25-1 and TRBJ2-2; D is undetermined. The CDR3 runs to 15 residues. From germline, CDR1 is MGHDK and CDR2 SYGVNS. The ends were cut back, 7 bases at V and 0 bases at J, with 12 bases in the middle. The CDR3 spells CASTHSSANTGELFF. The CDR3 DNA reads TGTGCCAGCACTCACAGTAGTGCGAACACCGGGGAGCTGTTTTTT.

This chain links TRBV30 with TRBJ1-5, with no clear D. V lost 4 bases, J lost 2 bases, and 15 bases lay in between. CDR1 and CDR2 from the germline V gene are GTSNPN and SVGIG (reference sequence). The length of the CDR3 is 15 residues. The CDR3 nucleotides are TGTGCCTGGACCCTCCCGGGGAGCGGCAATCAGCCCCAGCATTTT. It encodes CAWTLPGSGNQPQHF.

The rearrangement joins TRBV9 to TRBJ1-3; D perhaps matches TRBD1 (5 bases). This CDR3 is 14 amino acids long. V dropped 3 bases and J dropped 4 bases, with 11 bases sitting between them. Germline values: CDR1 SGDLS, CDR2 YYNGEE. In nucleotides, the CDR3 is TGTGCCAGCAGCGGGGGCACGATCGGAAACACCATATATTTT. As protein: CASSGGTIGNTIYF. The full variable domain, with the rest looked up from reference TRBV9 and TRBJ1-3, is DSGVTQTPKHLITATGQRVTLRCSPRSGDLSVYWYQQSLDQGLQFLIQYYNGEERAKGNILERFSAQQFPDLHSELNLSSLELGDSALYFCASSGGTIGNTIYFGEGSWLTVV.

The chain has TRBV9 and TRBJ2-3, with TRBD2 matching 9 bases. Germline CDR1 SGDLS, CDR2 YYNGEE. After removal of 1 base from V and 3 bases from J, the junction contained 9 bases not matched to a gene. The CDR3 loop spans 17 amino acids. CDR3 loop: CASSVRGGTSGTDTQYF. CDR3 DNA: TGTGCCAGCAGCGTAAGGGGGGGAACTAGCGGGACAGATACGCAGTATTTT.